This T cell receptor (beta chain) appears in the sequencing data of a study of a mutant IDH1 vaccine in newly diagnosed glioma (dated by TCRdb to 2020 to 2022). As for the study more broadly: Vaccination started 4-6 weeks after radiotherapy alone, or was given together with temozolomide cycles in the groups whose treatment included chemotherapy. Of the approximately 30 treated patients, around 60% were male and about 38% were female, and the mean age was roughly 38 years. Peripheral blood was collected at six visits: V03 (baseline), V05, V07, V10, V12 and V13. Before enrollment, patients had received standard therapy of radiotherapy alone, temozolomide alone, or radiochemotherapy with temozolomide; most received the combination. The week-35 safety follow-up took place at visit V12, and the week-47 end of study took place at visit V13. Longitudinal TCRB deep sequencing was done for fewer than 30 treated patients, wherever samples were available for exploratory analyses.

Interpreted using the paper, the time point label stands for: week 35, safety follow-up. Each vaccine dose, consisting of 300 ug of a 20-mer mutant IDH1 peptide in Montanide, was administered subcutaneously with topical imiquimod. Across visits V03 through V10, patients got a total of eight vaccinations, given in weeks 1, 3, 5, 7, 11, 15, 19 and 23. Newly diagnosed WHO grade 3 or 4 IDH1-mutant astrocytomas showing loss of nuclear ATRX were present in the donors. The samples were drawn from NOA16, a multicentre, single-arm, open-label phase I trial in Germany that tested a mutant IDH1 peptide vaccine in humans for the first time. Genomic DNA for TCRB sequencing was extracted from EDTA blood using the DNeasy Blood and Tissue Kit. Libraries were built with the immunoSEQ multiplex PCR assay. Rearranged TCR beta chain sequences were amplified using the hsTCRB Kit according to the manufacturer's protocol. TCRB libraries were sequenced on an Illumina MiSeq. On the authors' methods: The kit vendor's proprietary platform handled demultiplexing, trimming and gene mapping. Entries here come from immuneACCESS through TCRdb and include only in-frame sequences with V and J called. Some clones fail to appear in such tables; in the studies checked, an unresolved V gene covers under half of the shortfall, and the cause of the remainder is unknown. Clone size and the V and J calls come from that table; the DNA yielded D and trimming. This sample gives fewer than 90,000 clones in total; roughly 84% of them show up just once. The ten largest clones add up to approximately 12% of the sample.

Regarding this clone: What antigen it recognizes has not been identified. No base qualities exist here, and no much larger clone lies one base off it.

What the authors observed across the whole study: Across multiple MHC alleles, vaccine-induced immune responses were seen in 90% to 95% of patients. PBMC samples for TCRB deep sequencing were selected based on availability. No apparent relationship was observed between pseudoprogression and alterations in the top peripheral T cell clonotypes detected by TCRB sequencing. It was noted by the authors that analyses of patient blood samples could not be reproduced owing to sample limitations.

The sequencing here drew on PBMCs, taken from a glioma patient whose treatment included an IDH1 peptide vaccine. This clonotype was obtained from a man younger than 35 with glioma.

The nucleotides are TGTGCCAGCAGTCAATACTATAGGACCGCTGAAGCTTTCTTT. Its product reads: CASSQYYRTAEAFF. The chain is encoded by TRBV6-6 joined to TRBJ1-1; confidence is insufficient to name the D gene. The CDR3 sequence holds 14 residues, the cysteine and phenylalanine included. This entry keeps only the CDR3 DNA: 42 bases, framed from base 1. V lost 5 bases and J lost 6 bases; the stretch between them is 16 bases long. Per the germline V gene (reference sequence), MNHNY is the CDR1 and SVGAGI is the CDR2.